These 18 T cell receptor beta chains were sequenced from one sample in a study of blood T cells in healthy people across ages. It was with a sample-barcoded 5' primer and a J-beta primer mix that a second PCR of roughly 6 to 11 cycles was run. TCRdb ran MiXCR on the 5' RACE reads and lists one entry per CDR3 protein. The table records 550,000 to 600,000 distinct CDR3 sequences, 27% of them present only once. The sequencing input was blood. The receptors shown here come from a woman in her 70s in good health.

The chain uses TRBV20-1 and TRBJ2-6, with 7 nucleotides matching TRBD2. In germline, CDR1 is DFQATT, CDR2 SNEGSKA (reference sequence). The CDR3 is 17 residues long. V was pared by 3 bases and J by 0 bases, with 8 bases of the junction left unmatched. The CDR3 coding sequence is TGCAGTGCTAGCGGTTCGTCGGGGGGCTCTGGGGCCAACGTCCTGACTTTC. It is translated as CSASGSSGGSGANVLTF.

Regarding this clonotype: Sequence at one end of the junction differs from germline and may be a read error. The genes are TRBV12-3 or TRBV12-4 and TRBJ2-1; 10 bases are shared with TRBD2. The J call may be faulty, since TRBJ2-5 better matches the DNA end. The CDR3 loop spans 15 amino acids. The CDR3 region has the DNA TGTGCCAACAGTTTTGCTAGCGGGAGTCAAGAGACCCAGTACTTC. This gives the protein CANSFASGSQETQYF.

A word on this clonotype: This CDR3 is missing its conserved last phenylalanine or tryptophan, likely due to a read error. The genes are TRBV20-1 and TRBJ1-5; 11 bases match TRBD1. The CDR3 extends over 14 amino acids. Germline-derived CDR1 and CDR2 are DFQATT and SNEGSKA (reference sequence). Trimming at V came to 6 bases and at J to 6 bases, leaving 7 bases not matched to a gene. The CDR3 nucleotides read TGCAGTGCCACCGGGACAGGGGGTGGTCAGCCCCAGCATCTT. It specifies CSATGTGGGQPQHL.

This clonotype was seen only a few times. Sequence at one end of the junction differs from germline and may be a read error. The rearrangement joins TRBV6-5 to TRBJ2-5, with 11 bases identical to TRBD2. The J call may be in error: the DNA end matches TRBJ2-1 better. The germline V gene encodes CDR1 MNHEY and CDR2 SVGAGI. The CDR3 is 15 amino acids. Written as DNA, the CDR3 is TGTGCCAACAGTTATCTTAGCGGGGGGGCCTATGAGCAGTTCTTC. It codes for CANSYLSGGAYEQFF.

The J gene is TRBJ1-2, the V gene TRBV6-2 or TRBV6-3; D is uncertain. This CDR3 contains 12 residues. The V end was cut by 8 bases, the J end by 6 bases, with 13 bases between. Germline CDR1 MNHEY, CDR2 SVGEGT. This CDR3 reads CASRHGNNGYTF. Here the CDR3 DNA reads TGTGCCAGCCGCCACGGGAACAATGGCTACACCTTC.

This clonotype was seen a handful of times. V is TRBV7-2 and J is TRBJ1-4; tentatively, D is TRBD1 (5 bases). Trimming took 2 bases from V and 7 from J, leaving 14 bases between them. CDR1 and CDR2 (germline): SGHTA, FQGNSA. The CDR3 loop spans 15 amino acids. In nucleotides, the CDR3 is TGTGCCAGCAGCTTAAATACCGGGGGGGGTGAAAAACTGTTTTTT. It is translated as CASSLNTGGGEKLFF.

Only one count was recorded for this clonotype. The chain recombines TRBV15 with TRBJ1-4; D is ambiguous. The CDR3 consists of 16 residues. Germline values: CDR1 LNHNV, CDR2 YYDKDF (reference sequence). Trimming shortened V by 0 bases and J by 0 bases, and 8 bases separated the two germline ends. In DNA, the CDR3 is TGTGCCACCAGCAGAGATTTTGCCTCAACTAATGAAAAACTGTTTTTT. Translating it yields CATSRDFASTNEKLFF.

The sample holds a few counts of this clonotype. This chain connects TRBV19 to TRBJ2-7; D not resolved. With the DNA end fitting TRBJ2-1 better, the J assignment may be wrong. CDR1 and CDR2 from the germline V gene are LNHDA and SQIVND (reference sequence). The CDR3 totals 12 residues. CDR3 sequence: CASSSLGNEQFF. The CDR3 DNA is TGTGCCAGTAGTTCCCTGGGGAATGAGCAGTTCTTC.

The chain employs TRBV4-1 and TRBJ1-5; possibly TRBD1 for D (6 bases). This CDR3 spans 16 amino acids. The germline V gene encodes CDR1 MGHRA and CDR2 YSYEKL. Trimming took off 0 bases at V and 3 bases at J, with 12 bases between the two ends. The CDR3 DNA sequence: TGCGCCAGCAGCCAAGAGGGCAGGGGAACCAATCAGCCCCAGCATTTT. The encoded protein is CASSQEGRGTNQPQHF.

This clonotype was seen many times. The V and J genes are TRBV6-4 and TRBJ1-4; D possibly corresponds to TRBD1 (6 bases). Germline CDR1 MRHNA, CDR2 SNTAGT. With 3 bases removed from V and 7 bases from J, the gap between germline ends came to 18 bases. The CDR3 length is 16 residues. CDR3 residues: CASSDPGRGAFEKLFF. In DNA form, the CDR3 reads TGTGCCAGCAGTGATCCCGGACGGGGGGCCTTTGAAAAACTGTTTTTT.

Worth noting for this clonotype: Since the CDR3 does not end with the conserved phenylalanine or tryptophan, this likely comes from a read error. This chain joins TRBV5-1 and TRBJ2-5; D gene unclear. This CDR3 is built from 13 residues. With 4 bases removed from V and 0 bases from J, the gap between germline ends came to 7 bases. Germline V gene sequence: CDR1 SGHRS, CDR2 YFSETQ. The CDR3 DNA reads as TGCGCCAGCAGCCAAATGTACCAAGAGACCCAGTACCTC. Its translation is CASSQMYQETQYL.

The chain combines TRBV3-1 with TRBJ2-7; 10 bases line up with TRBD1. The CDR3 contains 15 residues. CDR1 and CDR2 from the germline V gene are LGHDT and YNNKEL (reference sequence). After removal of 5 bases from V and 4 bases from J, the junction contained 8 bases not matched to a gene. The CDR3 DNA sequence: TGTGCCAGCAGCTATAGACAGGGGGCGTCGTACGAGCAGTACTTC. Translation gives CASSYRQGASYEQYF.

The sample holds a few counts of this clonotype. The CDR3 is CASSGHWAGDYEQYF. The CDR3 DNA reads as TGCGCCAGCAGCGGGCATTGGGCGGGGGACTACGAGCAGTACTTC. The chain joins TRBV5-1 to TRBJ2-5, with 7 bases that match TRBD2. Near its end, the DNA agrees better with TRBJ2-7, so the J call may be wrong. Per the germline V gene, CDR1 is SGHRS and CDR2 is YFSETQ. The CDR3 consists of 15 residues.

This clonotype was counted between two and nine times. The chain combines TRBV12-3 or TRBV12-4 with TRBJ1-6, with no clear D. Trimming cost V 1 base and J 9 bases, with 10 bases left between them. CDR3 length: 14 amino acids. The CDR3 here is CASSLEWAGSPLHF. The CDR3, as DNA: TGTGCCAGCAGTTTAGAGTGGGCGGGTTCACCCCTCCACTTT.

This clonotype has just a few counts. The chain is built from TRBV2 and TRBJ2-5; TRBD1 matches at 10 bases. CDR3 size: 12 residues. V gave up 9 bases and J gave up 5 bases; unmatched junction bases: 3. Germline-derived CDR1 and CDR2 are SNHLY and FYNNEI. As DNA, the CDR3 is TGTGCCAGTGGGACAGGGGCGGAGACCCAGTACTTC. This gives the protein CASGTGAETQYF.

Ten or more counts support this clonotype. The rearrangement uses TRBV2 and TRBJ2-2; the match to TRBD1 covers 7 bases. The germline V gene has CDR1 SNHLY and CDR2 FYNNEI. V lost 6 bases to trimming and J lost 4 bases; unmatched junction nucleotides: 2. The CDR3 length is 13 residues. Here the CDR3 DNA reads TGTGCCAGCAGCCGACAGGGCACCGGGGAGCTGTTTTTT. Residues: CASSRQGTGELFF. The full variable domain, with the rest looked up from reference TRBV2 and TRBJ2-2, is EPEVTQTPSHQVTQMGQEVILRCVPISNHLYFYWYRQILGQKVEFLVSFYNNEISEKSEIFDDQFSVERPDGSNFTLKIRSTKLEDSAMYFCASSRQGTGELFFGEGSRLTVL.

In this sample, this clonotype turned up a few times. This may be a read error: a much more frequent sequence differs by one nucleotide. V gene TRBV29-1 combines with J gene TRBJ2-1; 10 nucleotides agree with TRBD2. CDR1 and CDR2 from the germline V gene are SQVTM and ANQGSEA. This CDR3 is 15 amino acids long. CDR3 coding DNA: TGCAGCGCCGGGATCCAGCGGGGGGGCCACGAAGAGCAGTCCTTC. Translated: CSAGIQRGGHEEQSF.

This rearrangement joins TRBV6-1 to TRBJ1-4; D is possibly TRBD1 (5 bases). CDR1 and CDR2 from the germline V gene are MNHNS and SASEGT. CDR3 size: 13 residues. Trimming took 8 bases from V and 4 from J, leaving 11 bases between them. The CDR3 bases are TGTGCCAGCGGGGGGACTTTTAATGAAAAACTGTTTTTT. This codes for CASGGTFNEKLFF.